This TCR beta chain appears in the sequencing data of a study of CD8+CD57+ T cells in acquired aplastic anemia. Profiles of TCR beta VDJ and CDR3 were generated from a genomic DNA template. MiXCR, run by TCRdb on the reads, gives a single entry per CDR3 protein. In the table there are about 190,000 distinct CDR3 sequences, about half of which are singletons. CDR1 is LNHNV, CDR2 YYDKDF, per germline (reference sequence). This CDR3 is 15 amino acids long. Trimming removed 1 base from V and 6 bases from J, with 13 bases in between. Sequenced material: sorted CD4+, CD8+, or CD8+CD57+ T cells (not recorded which) from PBMCs. The sequence was obtained from a human donor in good health, serving as a control. The V gene is TRBV15, the J gene TRBJ2-1; possible D gene TRBD2, 5 bases. CDR3 sequence (DNA): TGTGCCACCAGCAGAGGGACCGCGAGGGCCAATGAGCAGTTCTTC. It yields the protein CATSRGTARANEQFF.